Below are 24 T cell receptor beta chains sequenced from a single sample in a study of blood T cell repertoires in COVID-19. Profiled with immunoSEQ multiplex PCR; TCRdb holds only in-frame clones, not every one. This table holds 60,000 to 85,000 clones, approximately 84% found once. Sequencing used peripheral blood. The receptors derive from a man aged 60 to 69 with COVID-19, enrolled during active disease.

J is TRBJ1-6 and V is TRBV30, with D possibly being TRBD1 (6 bases). Per the germline V gene, CDR1 is GTSNPN and CDR2 is SVGIG (reference sequence). Trimming removed 0 bases at V and 7 bases at J, with 7 bases between. This CDR3 contains 13 residues. CDR3 DNA: TGTGCCTGGAGTGTAAGGGGGAATTCACCCCTCCACTTT. This sequence encodes CAWSVRGNSPLHF.

The V call is TRBV13, the J call TRBJ2-1; D gene uncertain. Germline CDR1 reads PRHDT; CDR2 reads FYEKMQ (reference sequence). The CDR3 sequence is 13 residues long. The V end lost 7 bases, the J end lost 8 bases, and 15 bases lay between the germline ends. The CDR3 nucleotides are TGTGCCAGCACATGGCAACAGATCGATGAGCAGTTCTTC. Translating it yields CASTWQQIDEQFF.

Written as DNA, the CDR3 is TGTGCCAGTAGTCCACGCCAGACAGGGATGGAGACCCAGTACTTC. Residues: CASSPRQTGMETQYF. The V and J genes are TRBV19 and TRBJ2-5; TRBD1 agrees at 7 bases. Germline V gene sequence: CDR1 LNHDA, CDR2 SQIVND (reference sequence). The CDR3 is made up of 15 amino acids. Unmatched junction bases numbered 11, after V lost 5 bases and J lost 5 bases.

The chain employs TRBV5-6 and TRBJ1-4; D not certain. The CDR3 is 15 residues long. Germline V gives CDR1 SGHDT, CDR2 YYEEEE. V was pared by 0 bases and J by 4 bases, with 10 bases between. The DNA for the CDR3 is TGTGCCAGCAGCTTGGACGTACAGTATAATGAAAAACTGTTTTTT. Protein sequence: CASSLDVQYNEKLFF.

The chain recombines TRBV5-4 with TRBJ2-1; 9 bases are a match to TRBD1. Per the germline V gene, CDR1 is SGHNT and CDR2 is YYREEE (reference sequence). Trimming took 4 bases from V and 1 from J; bases not matched to a gene: 9. CDR3 length: 17 residues. CDR3 sequence reads: CASSRTGQGRSYNEQFF. In DNA form, the CDR3 reads TGTGCCAGCAGCCGAACGGGACAGGGAAGGTCCTACAATGAGCAGTTCTTC.

V gene TRBV25-1 combines with J gene TRBJ1-6; a weak D match, TRBD1 (5 bases). The CDR3 totals 17 residues. Germline V gene lookup returns CDR1 MGHDK and CDR2 SYGVNS. With 1 base removed from V and 7 bases from J, the gap between germline ends came to 17 bases. The CDR3 loop is CASSELEGGVANSPLHF. In DNA form, the CDR3 reads TGTGCCAGCAGTGAATTGGAGGGAGGGGTTGCCAATTCACCCCTCCACTTT.

The rearrangement uses TRBV7-9 and TRBJ1-2, with D uncertain. V was clipped by 0 bases and J by 3 bases, with 8 bases between them. Germline CDR1 and CDR2: SEHNR and FQNEAQ (reference sequence). The CDR3 totals 14 residues. DNA for the CDR3: TGTGCCAGCAGCTTAGCCAAAACTGACTATGGCTACACCTTC. This translates into CASSLAKTDYGYTF.

The chain uses TRBV12-3 or TRBV12-4 and TRBJ1-2; unclear D gene. The CDR3 totals 11 residues. The V end was cut by 2 bases, the J end by 7 bases, with 5 bases between. The CDR3: CASSLFGGYTF. Here the CDR3 DNA reads TGTGCCAGCAGTTTATTCGGTGGCTACACCTTC.

V and J are TRBV7-3 and TRBJ2-3; TRBD2 might be the D (5 bases). The germline V and J ends were trimmed by 2 bases and 6 bases, with 12 bases remaining between them. In germline, CDR1 is SGHTA, CDR2 FQGTGA. This CDR3 is built from 14 residues. CDR3 loop: CASSLAAGVDTQYF. In DNA form, the CDR3 reads TGTGCCAGCAGCTTAGCCGCGGGCGTGGATACGCAGTATTTT.

The chain joins TRBV9 to TRBJ2-7; 10 nucleotides align to TRBD2. V lost 4 bases, J lost 5 bases, and 15 bases stayed unmatched. The CDR3 totals 17 residues. The V gene's germline CDR1 is SGDLS and CDR2 YYNGEE. In nucleotides, the CDR3 is TGTGCCAGCAGCTTCCTAGCGGGAGTCCCAGGGATACACGAGCAGTACTTC. This codes for CASSFLAGVPGIHEQYF.

The gene calls are TRBV7-9 and TRBJ2-7; 10 bases agree with TRBD2. The germline V gene has CDR1 SEHNR and CDR2 FQNEAQ (reference sequence). J was trimmed by 4 bases and V by 4 bases; bases with no gene match: 7. This CDR3 has 15 amino acids. The CDR3 DNA reads as TGTGCCAGCAGCTCCCTAGGACTAGCGGCTTACGAGCAGTACTTC. Translated: CASSSLGLAAYEQYF.

The chain is built from TRBV27 and TRBJ2-1, with TRBD2 matching over 10 bases. Germline CDR1 MNHEY, CDR2 SMNVEV (reference sequence). CDR3 length: 16 residues. With 5 bases clipped from V and 4 bases from J, the junction kept 8 bases outside the gene matches. CDR3 loop: CASSDSGGTRYNEQFF. In nucleotides, the CDR3 is TGTGCCAGCAGTGATAGCGGGGGGACCCGTTACAATGAGCAGTTCTTC.

This clone was counted only a few times. The chain joins TRBV5-1 to TRBJ2-3, with 9 positions matching TRBD1. The CDR3 totals 16 residues. Germline CDR1 reads SGHRS; CDR2 reads YFSETQ. The junction had 13 bases not matched to a gene; V was cut back by 3 bases and J by 8 bases. Here the CDR3 DNA reads TGCGCCAGCAGCTCCGGAGGGACAGGGAGGAGTGGTACGCAGTATTTT. Translating it yields CASSSGGTGRSGTQYF.

V gene TRBV27 combines with J gene TRBJ2-1, with a weak D call TRBD2 (7 bases). CDR3 size: 16 residues. The germline V gene encodes CDR1 MNHEY and CDR2 SMNVEV (reference sequence). V lost 4 bases to trimming and J lost 4 bases, with 17 bases between them. The CDR3 sequence: CASSYPGGRTYNEQFF. The CDR3 DNA follows: TGTGCCAGCAGTTATCCCGGGGGGCGAACATACAATGAGCAGTTCTTC.

The chain is built from TRBV12-3 or TRBV12-4 and TRBJ2-3, with a possible D match to TRBD2 (6 bases). This CDR3 spans 13 amino acids. Trimming took 3 bases from V and 4 from J, leaving 8 bases between them. The CDR3 is CASSFGGADTQYF. The CDR3 coding sequence is TGTGCCAGCAGTTTCGGCGGGGCAGATACGCAGTATTTT.

The V gene is TRBV12-5, the J gene TRBJ1-4, with 10 bases matching TRBD1. J lost 5 bases, V lost 6 bases, and 6 bases had no gene match. Germline loops: CDR1 LGHNT, CDR2 FRNRAP. The CDR3 contains 15 residues. The CDR3 loop is CASGPWDRGNEKLFF. Here the CDR3 DNA reads TGTGCTAGTGGACCCTGGGACAGGGGAAATGAAAAACTGTTTTTT.

V is TRBV19 and J is TRBJ1-6; D gene uncertain. The CDR3 spans 14 residues. V was shortened by 5 bases and J by 7 bases, with 12 bases between the two germline ends. Germline CDR1 reads LNHDA; CDR2 reads SQIVND (reference sequence). CDR3 DNA: TGTGCCAGTAGTTCGGAGGTCCCAAATTCACCCCTCCACTTT. Its protein product is CASSSEVPNSPLHF.

This chain links TRBV19 with TRBJ2-2; 10 bases are shared with TRBD1. From germline, CDR1 is LNHDA and CDR2 SQIVND (reference sequence). The CDR3 spans 13 residues. CDR3 residues: CAAGQGILGELFF. The CDR3 DNA follows: TGTGCAGCGGGACAGGGGATTTTGGGGGAGCTGTTTTTT.

This rearrangement joins TRBV9 to TRBJ2-5; TRBD2 aligns across 8 bases. Germline V gene data show CDR1 as SGDLS and CDR2 as YYNGEE. This CDR3 spans 16 amino acids. V trimming: 0 bases; J trimming: 4 bases; junction bases outside the gene matches: 8. CDR3: CASSVASAGGSETQYF. The CDR3 DNA is TGTGCCAGCAGCGTAGCATCTGCGGGGGGATCAGAGACCCAGTACTTC.

This sequence joins TRBV11-2 and TRBJ1-3; D gene uncertain. Germline-derived CDR1 and CDR2 are SGHAT and FQNNGV. V gave up 1 base and J gave up 0 bases, with 10 bases separating them. The CDR3 length is 16 residues. CDR3: CASSLVWESSGNTIYF. CDR3 in DNA: TGTGCCAGCAGCTTAGTGTGGGAGAGCTCTGGAAACACCATATATTTT.

The genes are TRBV10-2 and TRBJ1-3, with a weak D call TRBD1 (5 bases). CDR3 length: 14 residues. Germline lookup yields CDR1 WSHSY and CDR2 SAAADI. V was pared by 5 bases and J by 4 bases, with 12 bases between. CDR3 amino acids: CASSLQGSGNTIYF. The CDR3 DNA reads as TGCGCCAGCAGTCTCCAGGGTTCCGGAAACACCATATATTTT.

The chain links TRBV28 to TRBJ1-3; TRBD1 matches 7 bases. The ends lost 6 bases at V and 4 bases at J; junction bases unmatched: 6. Germline-derived CDR1 and CDR2 are MDHEN and SYDVKM. The length of the CDR3 is 14 residues. Here the CDR3 reads CASRQTGSGNTIYF. The CDR3 DNA sequence: TGTGCCAGCAGACAGACAGGGTCCGGAAACACCATATATTTT.

This clone is medium-sized. V and J are TRBV5-1 and TRBJ1-2; 7 nucleotides line up with TRBD1. V shed 2 bases and J 7 bases; nucleotides not matched to a gene: 5. Germline loops: CDR1 SGHRS, CDR2 YFSETQ. The CDR3 extends over 13 amino acids. The DNA for the CDR3 is TGCGCCAGCAGCTTAGACAGGGTGTCTGGCTACACCTTC. The encoded protein is CASSLDRVSGYTF.

This clone was seen only a few times. This chain joins TRBV6-5 and TRBJ2-1; D unresolved. V was cut by 7 bases and J by 9 bases, with 22 bases left in between. This CDR3 contains 15 residues. CDR1 and CDR2 (germline): MNHEY, SVGAGI. This CDR3 reads CASTSGLVSLSEQFF. The CDR3 DNA sequence: TGTGCCAGCACCTCCGGCCTAGTCTCTTTATCTGAGCAGTTCTTC.